These 22 T cell receptor beta chains share one sample of origin, sequenced in a study of blood T cell repertoires in COVID-19. This table comes from immunoSEQ multiplex PCR, and its TCRdb copy is limited to in-frame clones, with some not included. The table shows some 100,000 clones, with approximately 86% occurring only once. The sequenced sample was peripheral blood. The receptors here all came from a man aged 45 to 65 with acute or convalescent COVID-19.

The chain employs TRBV27 and TRBJ1-5; D gene ambiguous. V lost 7 bases, J lost 6 bases, and 10 bases lay in between. Germline CDR1 reads MNHEY; CDR2 reads SMNVEV (reference sequence). The CDR3 loop spans 12 amino acids. CDR3 residues: CASTSSGQPQHF. CDR3 in DNA: TGTGCCAGCACCTCTTCGGGTCAGCCCCAGCATTTT.

The rearrangement joins TRBV12-3 or TRBV12-4 to TRBJ1-1; a possible D gene is TRBD1 (6 bases). The CDR3 totals 12 residues. The germline V and J ends were trimmed by 6 bases and 8 bases, with 13 bases remaining between them. The CDR3 region has the DNA TGTGCCAGCAGGAGATCCGGGACAGAAGCTTTCTTT. Translation gives CASRRSGTEAFF.

V is TRBV30 and J is TRBJ2-1; 13 bases are a match to TRBD2. Germline CDR1 GTSNPN, CDR2 SVGIG (reference sequence). V lost 3 bases, J lost 4 bases, and 3 bases stayed unmatched. This CDR3 has 15 amino acids. The CDR3 DNA is TGTGCCTGGAGCCCGGGACTAGCGGGGTACAATGAGCAGTTCTTC. It translates to CAWSPGLAGYNEQFF.

This clone was seen a few times. The CDR3 spells CASSNWDRGLNGYTF. The CDR3 DNA is TGTGCCAGTAGTAATTGGGACAGGGGGTTAAATGGCTACACCTTC. V is TRBV19 and J is TRBJ1-2, with 11 bases identical to TRBD1. The CDR3 loop spans 15 amino acids. Germline-derived CDR1 and CDR2 are LNHDA and SQIVND (reference sequence). The junction had 7 bases not matched to a gene; V was cut back by 4 bases and J by 6 bases.

This rearrangement joins TRBV29-1 to TRBJ2-7; 11 nucleotides agree with TRBD1. Germline lookup yields CDR1 SQVTM and CDR2 ANQGSEA. The junction had 6 bases not matched to a gene; V was cut back by 6 bases and J by 2 bases. The CDR3 loop spans 14 amino acids. CDR3 in amino acids: CSVRGQGGTYEQYF. The CDR3 DNA follows: TGCAGCGTCCGGGGACAGGGGGGGACCTACGAGCAGTACTTC.

This clone was seen a single time. J is TRBJ1-5 and V is TRBV19; D gene uncertain. Trimming cost V 6 bases and J 1 base, with 10 bases left between them. CDR1 is LNHDA and CDR2 is SQIVND in the germline V gene (reference sequence). This CDR3 has 14 residues. The CDR3 region has the DNA TGTGCCAGTAGGAGAACTACAAGCAATCAGCCCCAGCATTTT. Protein: CASRRTTSNQPQHF.

The genes are TRBV5-8 and TRBJ1-1, with a possible D match to TRBD1 (5 bases). CDR3 size: 11 residues. Trimming took 4 bases from V and 11 from J, leaving 12 bases between them. CDR1 and CDR2 from the germline V gene are SGHTS and YDEGEE. In nucleotides, the CDR3 is TGTGCCAGCAGCCTCAGGGCGGGGGCTTTCTTT. Protein: CASSLRAGAFF. The variable domain in full, with the rest retrieved from reference TRBV5-8 and TRBJ1-1, is EAGVTQSPTHLIKTRGQQATLRCSPISGHTSVYWYQQALGLGLQFLLWYDEGEERNRGNFPPRFSGRQFPNYSSELNVNALELEDSALYLCASSLRAGAFFGQGTRLTVV.

This chain uses TRBV7-2 with TRBJ2-7; 7 bases fit TRBD1. V shed 1 base and J 2 bases; nucleotides not matched to a gene: 5. CDR1 and CDR2 (germline): SGHTA, FQGNSA. The CDR3 loop spans 15 amino acids. The DNA for the CDR3 is TGTGCCAGCAGCTTAGGCCCGCAGGGGGCCTACGAGCAGTACTTC. The encoded protein is CASSLGPQGAYEQYF.

In its sample, this clone was seen once. V usage is TRBV5-1 and J usage is TRBJ2-1, with a possible D match to TRBD1 (6 bases). Germline V gene sequence: CDR1 SGHRS, CDR2 YFSETQ. The CDR3 is 16 amino acids. V gave up 2 bases and J gave up 4 bases, with 16 bases separating them. The CDR3 bases are TGCGCCAGCAGCTTCACATCCGGGACATCTTACAATGAGCAGTTCTTC. Amino acids: CASSFTSGTSYNEQFF.

The chain has TRBV5-6 and TRBJ2-2; 11 bases map to TRBD1. V was clipped by 0 bases and J by 6 bases; unmatched bases: 4. The CDR3 covers 16 residues. The V gene's germline CDR1 is SGHDT and CDR2 YYEEEE. The DNA for the CDR3 is TGTGCCAGCAGCTTGGGGCTGGGACAGGGGGCCGGGGAGCTGTTTTTT. Its translation: CASSLGLGQGAGELFF.

This chain links TRBV5-4 with TRBJ2-5; 7 bases are a match to TRBD2. This CDR3 spans 15 amino acids. V lost 4 bases and J lost 7; bases outside the gene matches: 13. Germline values: CDR1 SGHNT, CDR2 YYREEE (reference sequence). This chain's CDR3 is CASSIPSGQKGTQYF. The CDR3 DNA follows: TGTGCCAGCAGCATCCCTAGCGGCCAAAAGGGGACCCAGTACTTC.

The chain joins TRBV19 to TRBJ1-2; perhaps TRBD1 as D (6 bases). Germline values: CDR1 LNHDA, CDR2 SQIVND (reference sequence). CDR3 length: 15 residues. Trimming pared 1 base from V and 5 bases from J, leaving 14 bases between. CDR3 protein: CASSIVQGPAYGYTF. In nucleotides, the CDR3 is TGTGCCAGTAGTATAGTGCAGGGGCCCGCGTATGGCTACACCTTC.

The V call is TRBV2, the J call TRBJ1-1; 7 nucleotides agree with TRBD1. Germline loops: CDR1 SNHLY, CDR2 FYNNEI. CDR3 length: 16 amino acids. Losses at the gene ends were 5 bases for V and 3 bases for J; bases not matched to a gene: 12. Here the CDR3 reads CASSLLRTGSYTEAFF. CDR3 bases: TGTGCCAGCAGTCTCCTTCGGACAGGTTCGTACACTGAAGCTTTCTTT.

The J gene is TRBJ2-1, the V gene TRBV5-5, with 11 bases identical to TRBD2. Germline loops: CDR1 SGHKS, CDR2 YYEKEE (reference sequence). V was pared by 1 base and J by 14 bases, with 8 bases of the junction left unmatched. The CDR3 spans 14 residues. The CDR3 nucleotides are TGTGCCAGCAGCTTGAAAATGCTAGCGGGAGGTGAGTTCTTC. Encoded protein: CASSLKMLAGGEFF.

J is TRBJ2-3 and V is TRBV15; possible D gene TRBD2, 6 bases. The CDR3 runs 17 residues. Trimming cost V 0 bases and J 0 bases, with 13 bases left between them. Per the germline V gene, CDR1 is LNHNV and CDR2 is YYDKDF (reference sequence). In DNA, the CDR3 is TGTGCCACCAGCAGAGATGTAGCGGCAACTAGCACAGATACGCAGTATTTT. Translated, it gives CATSRDVAATSTDTQYF.

The chain links TRBV5-1 to TRBJ2-4; the match to TRBD2 covers 9 bases. This CDR3 has 13 residues. Germline V gives CDR1 SGHRS, CDR2 YFSETQ. Trimming took 2 bases from V and 15 from J; bases not matched to a gene: 9. CDR3 nucleotides: TGCGCCAGCAGCTTAGGGACTAGCCGGGTTCCGTACTTC. It codes for CASSLGTSRVPYF.

The chain links TRBV15 to TRBJ2-3, with 11 bases fitting TRBD2. Trimming cost V 5 bases and J 0 bases; bases outside gene matches: 10. Looked up from germline, CDR1 is LNHNV and CDR2 is YYDKDF (reference sequence). CDR3 size: 18 residues. The CDR3 loop is CATSPGTSGLLSTDTQYF. CDR3 DNA sequence: TGTGCCACCAGCCCCGGGACTAGCGGTTTACTAAGCACAGATACGCAGTATTTT.

V gene TRBV5-8 combines with J gene TRBJ1-4, with 7 bases aligning to TRBD1. Per germline, CDR1 SGHTS and CDR2 YDEGEE. V lost 3 bases to trimming and J lost 7 bases; unmatched junction nucleotides: 9. This CDR3 comprises 15 residues. The CDR3: CASSSTGRMGEKLFF. The CDR3 coding sequence is TGTGCCAGCAGCTCGACAGGGAGGATGGGTGAAAAACTGTTTTTT.

CDR3 amino acids: CASSWGTEREGNTIYF. The CDR3 DNA is TGCGCCAGCAGCTGGGGGACAGAGAGGGAAGGAAACACCATATATTTT. The V and J genes are TRBV5-1 and TRBJ1-3; 7 nucleotides agree with TRBD1. J gave up 4 bases and V 3 bases, and 10 bases lay outside the gene matches. Germline lookup yields CDR1 SGHRS and CDR2 YFSETQ. The CDR3 length is 16 residues. Drawing the rest from reference TRBV5-1 and TRBJ1-3, the complete variable domain is KAGVTQTPRYLIKTRGQQVTLSCSPISGHRSVSWYQQTPGQGLQFLFEYFSETQRNKGNFPGRFSGRQFSNSRSEMNVSTLELGDSALYLCASSWGTEREGNTIYFGEGSWLTVV.

The chain links TRBV28 to TRBJ1-1, with a weak D call TRBD1 (6 bases). The germline gives CDR1 MDHEN, CDR2 SYDVKM. This CDR3 region has 15 residues. V was clipped by 5 bases and J by 6 bases, with 19 bases between them. The CDR3 loop reads CASSLYSRGPPEAFF. The DNA of the CDR3 is TGTGCCAGCAGTCTATACTCCAGGGGCCCCCCTGAAGCTTTCTTT.

The chain is built from TRBV12-3 or TRBV12-4 and TRBJ1-1; tentative D call: TRBD1 (6 bases). The CDR3 spans 12 residues. V lost 3 bases and J lost 7, with 9 bases in between. CDR3 in DNA: TGTGCCAGCAGTTTCGGGACAAATGAAGCTTTCTTT. Protein: CASSFGTNEAFF.

The sample holds a few counts of this clone. The same CDR3 is also encoded by other DNA sequences in this sample. The CDR3 region has the DNA TGTGCCAGTAGCCCCCGTGACAGGGGAGGCTACACCTTC. It codes for CASSPRDRGGYTF. The chain couples TRBV19 to TRBJ1-2, with 8 bases that match TRBD1. There are 13 residues in the CDR3. CDR1 is LNHDA, CDR2 SQIVND, per germline (reference sequence). With V trimmed by 6 bases and J by 8 bases, 8 bases remained unmatched.